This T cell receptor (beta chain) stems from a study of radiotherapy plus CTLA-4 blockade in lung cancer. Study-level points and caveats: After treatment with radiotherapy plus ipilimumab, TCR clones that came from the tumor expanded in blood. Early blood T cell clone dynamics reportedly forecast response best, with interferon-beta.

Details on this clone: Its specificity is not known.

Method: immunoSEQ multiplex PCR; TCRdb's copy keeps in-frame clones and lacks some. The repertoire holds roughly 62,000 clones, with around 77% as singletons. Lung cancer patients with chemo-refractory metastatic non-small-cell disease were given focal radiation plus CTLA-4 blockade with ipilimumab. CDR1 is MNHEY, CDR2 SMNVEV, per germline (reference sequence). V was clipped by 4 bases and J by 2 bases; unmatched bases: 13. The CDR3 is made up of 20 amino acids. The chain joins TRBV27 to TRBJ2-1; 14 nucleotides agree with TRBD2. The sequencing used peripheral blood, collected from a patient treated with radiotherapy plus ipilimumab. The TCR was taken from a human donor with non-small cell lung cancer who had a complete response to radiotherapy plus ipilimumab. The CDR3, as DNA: TGTGCCAGCAGTTCCCTACTGGGGTTGACTAGCGGGAGGGCCTACAATGAGCAGTTCTTC. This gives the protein CASSSLLGLTSGRAYNEQFF.